One and the same sample provided the 17 T cell receptor beta chains below, sequenced in a study of identical twins (dated by TCRdb to the mid-2010s). Library preparation used 5' RACE. Sequencing relied on an Illumina HiSeq 2000. In TCRdb, the public reads were trimmed at Q25 with fastp and aligned with MiXCR, with productive beta chains retained. Rows merge per CDR3 protein into single entries with the most common DNA and genes. This sample holds roughly 230,000 distinct CDR3 sequences; about 9% were observed only once. The top ten hold roughly 3% of the sample. These records were also assigned to another study, of yellow fever vaccine responses in identical twins.

Sequenced input: CD8+ T cells sorted from blood. These receptors originate from a woman between 18 and 30 years old in good health.

By share, this clonotype ranks as medium-sized. V and J are TRBV6-5 and TRBJ2-1; 7 bases map to TRBD2. The CDR3 consists of 15 residues. The J segment lost 0 bases and the V segment lost 7 bases, leaving 6 bases of the junction unmatched. Germline V gene data show CDR1 as MNHEY and CDR2 as SVGAGI. The CDR3 DNA reads as TGTGCCAGCACCCTCAGCGGGGACTCCTACAATGAGCAGTTCTTC. Translating it yields CASTLSGDSYNEQFF.

The gene calls are TRBV20-1 and TRBJ1-1; 9 bases match TRBD1. Germline values: CDR1 DFQATT, CDR2 SNEGSKA (reference sequence). The trim removed 7 bases at V and 8 bases at J, leaving 11 bases unmatched. The CDR3 has 13 residues. DNA for the CDR3: TGCAGTGTTTTCCCGCCGGGACAGGGCGAAGCTTTCTTT. It is translated as CSVFPPGQGEAFF.

This clonotype was observed many times. The rearrangement joins TRBV7-9 to TRBJ2-3; D not certain. V gave up 0 bases and J gave up 4 bases, with 2 bases separating them. The CDR3 loop spans 12 amino acids. Germline V gene lookup returns CDR1 SEHNR and CDR2 FQNEAQ (reference sequence). CDR3 protein: CASSLASDTQYF. The DNA of the CDR3 is TGTGCCAGCAGCTTAGCTTCAGATACGCAGTATTTT.

This clonotype was picked up a small number of times. The V call is TRBV7-9, the J call TRBJ2-1; no clear D gene. Trimming took 3 bases from V and 6 from J, leaving 9 bases between them. This CDR3 region has 13 residues. Germline-derived CDR1 and CDR2 are SEHNR and FQNEAQ (reference sequence). CDR3 region: CASSFYTGNEQFF. The DNA of the CDR3 is TGTGCCAGCAGCTTTTATACGGGCAATGAGCAGTTCTTC. The full variable domain, completed using reference TRBV7-9 and TRBJ2-1, is DTGVSQNPRHKITKRGQNVTFRCDPISEHNRLYWYRQTLGQGPEFLTYFQNEAQLEKSRLLSDRFSAERPKGSFSTLEIQRTEQGDSAMYLCASSFYTGNEQFFGPGTRLTVL.

The chain carries TRBV10-3 and TRBJ2-2, with D hard to call. The V gene's germline CDR1 is ENHRY and CDR2 SYGVKD. Between the trimmed V and J ends, which lost 7 bases and 8 bases, there was a span of 14 bases. This CDR3 has 13 amino acids. The CDR3 protein is CAINPNFSGELFF. CDR3 nucleotides: TGTGCCATCAACCCTAATTTTTCTGGGGAGCTGTTTTTT.

The sample holds a few counts of this clonotype. The V call is TRBV15, the J call TRBJ2-3; TRBD2 agrees at 8 bases. The CDR3 spans 16 residues. Germline loops: CDR1 LNHNV, CDR2 YYDKDF (reference sequence). V trimming: 4 bases; J trimming: 4 bases; junction bases outside the gene matches: 10. The CDR3 sequence is CATSKDQSGGPDTQYF. Here the CDR3 DNA reads TGTGCCACCAGCAAAGATCAGAGCGGGGGCCCAGATACGCAGTATTTT.

The chain joins TRBV7-8 to TRBJ2-7; no clear D. The CDR3 sequence is 15 residues long. The ends were cut back, 1 base at V and 0 bases at J, with 10 bases in the middle. The germline V gene has CDR1 SGHVS and CDR2 FQNEAQ. CDR3 sequence: CASSLEASSSYEQYF. Here the CDR3 DNA reads TGTGCCAGCAGCTTAGAAGCTTCAAGCTCCTACGAGCAGTACTTC.

This chain links TRBV7-8 with TRBJ1-1; D not certain. This CDR3 has 13 residues. Trimming removed 1 base at V and 5 bases at J, with 8 bases between. Germline CDR1 reads SGHVS; CDR2 reads FQNEAQ. The CDR3 coding sequence is TGTGCCAGCAGCTTAGGGGGATCGACTGAAGCTTTCTTT. Amino acid sequence: CASSLGGSTEAFF.

Ten or more counts support this clonotype. The chain recombines TRBV14 with TRBJ2-5; the D call may be TRBD1 or TRBD2 (5 bases each). V was shortened by 3 bases and J by 2 bases, with 13 bases between the two germline ends. Germline V gene lookup returns CDR1 SGHDN and CDR2 FVKESK. CDR3 length: 15 residues. The CDR3 region is CASSHLGEPQETQYF. The CDR3 coding sequence is TGTGCCAGCAGCCACCTGGGGGAGCCGCAAGAGACCCAGTACTTC.

V and J are TRBV29-1 and TRBJ2-4; D remains ambiguous. There are 12 residues in the CDR3. Germline V lookup: CDR1 SQVTM, CDR2 ANQGSEA. Trimming cost V 1 base and J 3 bases, with 4 bases left between them. The CDR3 bases are TGCAGCGTTGAAGGGGTCAAAAACATTCAGTACTTC. Residues: CSVEGVKNIQYF.

The rearrangement uses TRBV4-1 and TRBJ2-4, with D tentatively TRBD2 (5 bases). The CDR3 runs to 15 residues. V lost 1 base to trimming and J lost 1 base, with 8 bases between them. In germline, CDR1 is MGHRA, CDR2 YSYEKL. DNA of the CDR3: TGCGCCAGCAGCCAAGCGGGGTCTGCCAAAAACATTCAGTACTTC. Amino acids: CASSQAGSAKNIQYF.

The chain couples TRBV20-1 to TRBJ2-1; 10 nucleotides agree with TRBD2. CDR1 is DFQATT and CDR2 is SNEGSKA in the germline V gene (reference sequence). This CDR3 is built from 14 residues. V lost 0 bases and J lost 7; bases outside the gene matches: 3. The CDR3 sequence: CSARDLAGVNEQFF. In DNA form, the CDR3 reads TGCAGTGCTAGAGACCTAGCGGGAGTGAATGAGCAGTTCTTC.

There are a few counts of this clonotype. The chain combines TRBV20-1 with TRBJ2-1, with 10 bases aligning to TRBD2. Germline loops: CDR1 DFQATT, CDR2 SNEGSKA (reference sequence). This CDR3 spans 15 amino acids. Trimming at V came to 3 bases and at J to 8 bases, leaving 10 bases not matched to a gene. CDR3 sequence (DNA): TGCAGTGCTAGTTTTCTAGCGGGAGTTTTCGATGAGCAGTTCTTC. This sequence encodes CSASFLAGVFDEQFF.

There are many counts of this clonotype. The J gene is TRBJ2-1, the V gene TRBV7-3; 11 bases are shared with TRBD2. The CDR3 extends over 15 amino acids. V lost 7 bases, J lost 4 bases, and 6 bases stayed unmatched. Germline V gene lookup returns CDR1 SGHTA and CDR2 FQGTGA. The CDR3 sequence is CASKLVAGGYNEQFF. The CDR3 coding sequence is TGTGCCAGCAAGCTGGTAGCGGGGGGGTACAATGAGCAGTTCTTC.

This clonotype was seen many times. The chain uses TRBV5-1 and TRBJ2-5; D gene uncertain. Looked up from germline, CDR1 is SGHRS and CDR2 is YFSETQ. The CDR3 covers 14 residues. The V end was cut by 4 bases, the J end by 0 bases, with 10 bases between. CDR3 sequence: CASSNGRNQETQYF. DNA for the CDR3: TGCGCCAGCAGCAATGGACGGAACCAAGAGACCCAGTACTTC.

This clonotype was observed a few times. V is TRBV7-9 and J is TRBJ2-7; D remains ambiguous. This CDR3 is 13 amino acids long. Trimming took 5 bases from V and 3 from J, leaving 11 bases between them. From germline, CDR1 is SEHNR and CDR2 FQNEAQ (reference sequence). The CDR3 protein is CASSPSVGYEQYF. For the CDR3, the DNA is TGTGCCAGCAGCCCGAGTGTCGGCTACGAGCAGTACTTC.

A few counts support this clonotype. V is TRBV20-1 and J is TRBJ2-5; D remains unclear. CDR1 and CDR2 from the germline V gene are DFQATT and SNEGSKA (reference sequence). V lost 0 bases, J lost 2 bases, and 7 bases lay in between. The CDR3 length is 13 residues. The CDR3: CSAREYFQETQYF. CDR3 DNA: TGCAGTGCTAGAGAATACTTTCAAGAGACCCAGTACTTC.